The 2 T cell receptor beta chains below were found in one sample sequenced in a study of shared clonotypes between healthy human individuals. Repertoires were generated with immunoSEQ multiplex PCR, while TCRdb's copy carries only in-frame clones and drops some. The repertoire holds about 1.9 million clones, with around 93% as singletons. Positively selected for CCR7, the CD45RO-negative cells used as naive CD8 cells excluded terminally differentiated effector memory CD45RA+ cells. Sequencing was performed on naive CD8+ T cells from PBMCs. These receptors were taken from a man aged 18 to 29 in good health. Some clones in this sample may be carry-over from other donors' samples.

V gene TRBV9 combines with J gene TRBJ2-1, with a possible D match to TRBD2 (5 bases). CDR1 is SGDLS and CDR2 is YYNGEE in the germline V gene. The CDR3 contains 16 residues. V lost 4 bases, J lost 2 bases, and 16 bases lay in between. The CDR3 coding sequence is TGTGCCAGCAGCTCTAGAGGCGCGGGCGCCTACAATGAGCAGTTCTTC. It codes for CASSSRGAGAYNEQFF.

This chain connects TRBV10-1 to TRBJ2-3, with D perhaps TRBD2 (5 bases). The CDR3 is 17 amino acids. In germline, CDR1 is WNHNN, CDR2 SYGVQD (reference sequence). Trimming took 2 bases from V and 5 from J, leaving 20 bases between them. The CDR3 DNA is TGCGCCAGCAGTGAGATCAGGAGTGGAGGACCGATAGATACGCAGTATTTT. This codes for CASSEIRSGGPIDTQYF.